Listed here are 18 T cell receptor beta chains from one sample, sequenced in a study of blood T cell repertoires in COVID-19. Assay used: immunoSEQ multiplex PCR; TCRdb lists only in-frame clones, some missing. This table holds some 350,000 clones, approximately 89% found once. The sequenced sample was peripheral blood. Receptors were obtained from a young woman who had recovered from COVID-19.

CDR3 in amino acids: CASSQRTSGSYVVMDNEQFF. DNA of the CDR3: TGTGCCAGCAGCCAAAGGACTAGCGGGAGTTACGTCGTTATGGACAATGAGCAGTTCTTC. The chain combines TRBV3-1 (or the pseudogene TRBV3-2) with TRBJ2-1, with TRBD2 matching over 13 bases. The J segment lost 5 bases and the V segment lost 2 bases, leaving 15 bases of the junction unmatched. The CDR3 contains 20 residues. The germline V gene has CDR1 LGHDT and CDR2 YNNKEL (reference sequence).

This clone occurred once. The chain combines TRBV18 with TRBJ2-1; D is uncertain. Germline assignment: CDR1 KGHSH and CDR2 LQKENI. Trimming left V 1 base short and J 1 base short, with 5 bases between. The CDR3 has 14 residues. The chain's CDR3 is CASSPQRSYNEQFF. In DNA form, the CDR3 reads TGTGCCAGCTCACCACAGAGGTCCTACAATGAGCAGTTCTTC.

The V and J genes are TRBV6-2 or TRBV6-3 and TRBJ2-1, with D tentatively TRBD2 (5 bases). The CDR3 is 15 amino acids. V shed 0 bases and J shed 6 bases, with 12 bases lying between them. CDR1 is MNHEY and CDR2 is SVGEGT in the germline V gene. The CDR3 DNA reads as TGTGCCAGCAGTTACTCCGGACTCGGACTCAATGAGCAGTTCTTC. Its protein is CASSYSGLGLNEQFF.

The chain has TRBV7-2 and TRBJ1-2, with D tentatively TRBD1 (6 bases). CDR3 length equals 14 residues. V lost 1 base and J 4 bases, leaving 10 bases between the germline ends. Germline CDR1 reads SGHTA; CDR2 reads FQGNSA. The CDR3 region is CASSLGTEIYGYTF. DNA for the CDR3: TGTGCCAGCAGCTTAGGGACAGAGATCTATGGCTACACCTTC.

V usage is TRBV5-6 and J usage is TRBJ2-1; 11 bases map to TRBD2. This CDR3 has 15 amino acids. Looked up from germline, CDR1 is SGHDT and CDR2 is YYEEEE. J was trimmed by 9 bases and V by 0 bases; bases with no gene match: 5. The CDR3 loop is CASSLVAGGPVEQFF. The CDR3 DNA is TGTGCCAGCAGCTTGGTAGCGGGAGGGCCGGTTGAGCAGTTCTTC.

This sequence joins TRBV21-1 and TRBJ2-3; the tabulated D call, TRBD2, remains unverified against the DNA. TRBV21-1 is a documented pseudogene. This CDR3 comprises 16 residues. Here the CDR3 DNA reads TGTGCCAGCAGCAAGTGCGGGGCGGCACACACAGATACGCAGTATTTT. Translation gives CASSKCGAAHTDTQYF.

The count of this clone is one. This sequence joins TRBV2 and TRBJ2-3, with 8 bases identical to TRBD2. Germline CDR1 is SNHLY and CDR2 is FYNNEI. The CDR3 runs to 14 residues. After removal of 6 bases from V and 2 bases from J, the junction contained 4 bases not matched to a gene. The CDR3 loop reads CASRKAGVTDTQYF. DNA of the CDR3: TGTGCCAGCAGGAAAGCGGGAGTCACAGATACGCAGTATTTT.

The chain carries TRBV7-2 and TRBJ1-4; D may be TRBD1 (6 bases). This CDR3 is 15 amino acids long. Germline-derived CDR1 and CDR2 are SGHTA and FQGNSA. V was shortened by 1 base and J by 7 bases, with 13 bases between the two germline ends. CDR3 residues: CASSLEGGQGEKLFF. The CDR3 DNA follows: TGTGCCAGCAGCTTAGAAGGGGGTCAAGGTGAAAAACTGTTTTTT.

The chain combines TRBV13 with TRBJ2-1; 11 nucleotides line up with TRBD2. V shed 0 bases and J 9 bases; nucleotides not matched to a gene: 1. The CDR3 sequence is 14 residues long. CDR1 is PRHDT and CDR2 is FYEKMQ in the germline V gene (reference sequence). The CDR3 sequence is CASSLGLAGAEQFF. The CDR3, as DNA: TGTGCCAGCAGCTTAGGACTAGCGGGAGCTGAGCAGTTCTTC.

The chain has TRBV9 and TRBJ1-2, with TRBD1 identical over 7 bases. Germline V gene sequence: CDR1 SGDLS, CDR2 YYNGEE. V was pared by 0 bases and J by 4 bases, with 3 bases of the junction left unmatched. CDR3 length: 14 amino acids. CDR3 nucleotide sequence: TGTGCCAGCAGCGTAGCAGGGGGAGCCTATGGCTACACCTTC. Translating gives CASSVAGGAYGYTF. Complete variable domain (other parts from reference TRBV9 and TRBJ1-2): DSGVTQTPKHLITATGQRVTLRCSPRSGDLSVYWYQQSLDQGLQFLIQYYNGEERAKGNILERFSAQQFPDLHSELNLSSLELGDSALYFCASSVAGGAYGYTFGSGTRLTVV.

This chain connects TRBV19 to TRBJ2-1, with D perhaps matching TRBD2 (6 bases). Deletions cut 4 bases from V and 4 bases from J, with 14 bases between. The CDR3 length is 15 residues. Germline V gives CDR1 LNHDA, CDR2 SQIVND (reference sequence). CDR3 amino acids: CASSTTGGNYNEQFF. The CDR3 DNA reads TGTGCCAGTAGTACCACTGGCGGGAATTACAATGAGCAGTTCTTC. Together with reference TRBV19 and TRBJ2-1, the CDR3 gives the full variable domain: DGGITQSPKYLFRKEGQNVTLSCEQNLNHDAMYWYRQDPGQGLRLIYYSQIVNDFQKGDIAEGYSVSREKKESFPLTVTSAQKNPTAFYLCASSTTGGNYNEQFFGPGTRLTVL.

The V and J genes are TRBV6-5 and TRBJ1-4, with D possibly matching TRBD1 (6 bases). There are 15 residues in the CDR3. Per germline, CDR1 MNHEY and CDR2 SVGAGI. Trimming took off 7 bases at V and 5 bases at J, with 17 bases between the two ends. The CDR3 reads CASNPSTGTNEKLFF. The CDR3 DNA sequence: TGTGCCAGCAACCCTTCGACAGGCACAAATGAAAAACTGTTTTTT.

Here the CDR3 DNA reads TGCGCCAGCAGCCAAGGAGACGGGACACCCAATAATCGGGAAAAACTGTTTTTT. It translates to CASSQGDGTPNNREKLFF. The chain combines TRBV4-3 with TRBJ1-4; TRBD1 might be the D (6 bases). Germline-derived CDR1 and CDR2 are LGHNA and YSLEER. V was trimmed by 1 base and J by 8 bases, leaving 23 bases between them. The CDR3 consists of 18 residues.

In its sample, this clone was seen once. This chain links TRBV7-9 with TRBJ2-3, with D tentatively TRBD2 (6 bases). The ends were cut back, 2 bases at V and 3 bases at J, with 15 bases in the middle. The CDR3 has 16 amino acids. Germline values: CDR1 SEHNR, CDR2 FQNEAQ (reference sequence). CDR3 loop: CASSLIAALGTDTQYF. Written as DNA, the CDR3 is TGTGCCAGCAGCTTAATAGCGGCTCTTGGGACAGATACGCAGTATTTT.

The chain recombines TRBV7-2 with TRBJ1-3, with D unclear. Germline V lookup: CDR1 SGHTA, CDR2 FQGNSA. The CDR3 length is 15 residues. The ends were cut back, 5 bases at V and 3 bases at J, with 14 bases in the middle. CDR3 sequence: CASSPPRARGNTIYF. The CDR3 coding sequence is TGTGCCAGCAGCCCGCCTCGAGCTCGTGGAAACACCATATATTTT. Full variable domain (remainder filled in from reference TRBV7-2 and TRBJ1-3): GAGVSQSPSNKVTEKGKDVELRCDPISGHTALYWYRQSLGQGLEFLIYFQGNSAPDKSGLPSDRFSAERTGGSVSTLTIQRTQQEDSAVYLCASSPPRARGNTIYFGEGSWLTVV.

J is TRBJ2-1 and V is TRBV7-8; TRBD1 agrees at 7 bases. Germline trimming cut 0 bases from V and 4 bases from J; bases unmatched to any gene: 3. The CDR3 spans 15 residues. Germline values: CDR1 SGHVS, CDR2 FQNEAQ. The CDR3 protein is CASSLAVGQYNEQFF. For the CDR3, the DNA is TGTGCCAGCAGCTTAGCAGTGGGACAGTACAATGAGCAGTTCTTC.

The rearrangement uses TRBV18 and TRBJ1-2; 7 nucleotides align to TRBD1. This CDR3 contains 13 residues. Germline CDR1 KGHSH, CDR2 LQKENI. V was pared by 3 bases and J by 7 bases, with 5 bases of the junction left unmatched. The CDR3 nucleotides are TGTGCCAGCTCACCCGACAGGGTTAGTGGCTACACCTTC. This translates into CASSPDRVSGYTF.

V usage is TRBV19 and J usage is TRBJ2-3, with a tentative D call TRBD2 (5 bases). V lost 7 bases to trimming and J lost 2 bases, with 16 bases between them. Germline V gene sequence: CDR1 LNHDA, CDR2 SQIVND (reference sequence). CDR3 size: 15 residues. The CDR3 protein is CASKPSSGNTDTQYF. In nucleotides, the CDR3 is TGTGCCAGTAAGCCTTCGAGCGGAAACACAGATACGCAGTATTTT.